This record covers a single T cell receptor (beta chain). Its specificity is unknown. Germline values: CDR1 KGHSH, CDR2 LQKENI. This CDR3 contains 11 residues. Trimming removed 1 base at V and 7 bases at J, with 3 bases between. The assay was immunoSEQ multiplex PCR, and TCRdb's table has in-frame clones only and misses some. The repertoire consists of about 170,000 clones, with approximately 95% occurring once and the leading ten covering 3.9%. This sample was taken from a study of T cell responses to AZD1222 COVID-19 vaccine. Study-level background: Pooled samples include second doses given at about 4 or 12 weeks. Points from the study as a whole: Vaccination with two AZD1222 doses was followed by a rise in Spike-specific TCR breadth and depth.

The V and J genes are TRBV18 and TRBJ2-3; D is unclear. The source is an adult in good health. The starting material was peripheral blood, obtained on day 0 of AZD1222 vaccination. CDR3 amino acids: CASSPLNTQYF. CDR3 DNA: TGTGCCAGCTCACCACTGAATACGCAGTATTTT. The full variable domain, completed using reference TRBV18 and TRBJ2-3, is NAGVMQNPRHLVRRRGQEARLRCSPMKGHSHVYWYRQLPEEGLKFMVYLQKENIIDESGMPKERFSAEFPKEGPSILRIQQVVRGDSAAYFCASSPLNTQYFGPGTRLTVL.